These 17 T cell receptor beta chains originate from one sample sequenced in a study of OX40 agonist ivuxolimab in advanced cancers. TCRdb's table, derived via immunoSEQ multiplex PCR, lists solely in-frame clones and lacks some. The table shows 70,000 to 85,000 clones, with roughly 90% occurring only once. The material sequenced was CD4+ or CD8+ T cells sorted from blood, taken in a trial of the OX40 agonist ivuxolimab. Receptors originate from an adult with an advanced solid tumor such as melanoma, head and neck, liver or kidney cancer.

This clone came up once. The V call is TRBV2, the J call TRBJ2-2, with D tentatively TRBD1 or TRBD2 (5 bases each). CDR3 length equals 15 residues. The V gene lost 7 bases and the J gene lost 4 bases, with 16 bases spanning the gap. Germline V gene data show CDR1 as SNHLY and CDR2 as FYNNEI. The CDR3 spells CASTRLAGSTGELFF. The DNA of the CDR3 is TGTGCCAGCACGCGTTTGGCAGGGAGCACCGGGGAGCTGTTTTTT.

The V gene is TRBV5-8, the J gene TRBJ1-2; the D is unclear. Trimming took off 3 bases at V and 10 bases at J, with 16 bases between the two ends. Germline assignment: CDR1 SGHTS and CDR2 YDEGEE. The CDR3 contains 13 residues. In DNA form, the CDR3 reads TGTGCCAGCAGCTCCCGGCCCCCCGCAGACTACACCTTC. Its translation: CASSSRPPADYTF.

This sequence joins TRBV19 and TRBJ2-7; TRBD1 is a possible D gene (5 bases). Germline V gene sequence: CDR1 LNHDA, CDR2 SQIVND (reference sequence). Trimming took off 0 bases at V and 3 bases at J, with 6 bases between the two ends. The CDR3 totals 13 residues. CDR3 residues: CASSIDRDYEQYF. As DNA, the CDR3 is TGTGCCAGTAGTATAGACAGGGACTACGAGCAGTACTTC.

This clone showed up just once. CDR3 residues: CASHQGTAKNQPQHF. DNA for the CDR3: TGTGCCAGTCACCAAGGGACAGCAAAGAATCAGCCCCAGCATTTT. This sequence joins TRBV19 and TRBJ1-5, with 7 positions matching TRBD1. With 8 bases clipped from V and 4 bases from J, the junction kept 11 bases outside the gene matches. In germline, CDR1 is LNHDA, CDR2 SQIVND (reference sequence). This CDR3 is built from 15 residues.

V and J are TRBV18 and TRBJ1-1; TRBD1 is a possible D gene (6 bases). Trimming removed 3 bases at V and 4 bases at J, with 9 bases between. Per the germline V gene, CDR1 is KGHSH and CDR2 is LQKENI. CDR3 size: 13 residues. CDR3 protein: CASSPEGVTEAFF. The DNA of the CDR3 is TGTGCCAGCTCACCGGAGGGGGTCACTGAAGCTTTCTTT. Filled out from reference TRBV18 and TRBJ1-1, the complete variable domain reads NAGVMQNPRHLVRRRGQEARLRCSPMKGHSHVYWYRQLPEEGLKFMVYLQKENIIDESGMPKERFSAEFPKEGPSILRIQQVVRGDSAAYFCASSPEGVTEAFFGQGTRLTVV.

This clone was seen a few times. CDR3 sequence reads: CASSPTALKEPQHF. CDR3 sequence (DNA): TGTGCCAGCAGCCCCACGGCGCTCAAGGAGCCCCAGCATTTT. The chain combines TRBV7-2 with TRBJ1-5; the D is unclear. V lost 5 bases and J lost 8, with 16 bases in between. The CDR3 contains 14 residues. Germline CDR1 and CDR2: SGHTA and FQGNSA.

The CDR3 here is CASSFHRDGQFF. The CDR3 nucleotides read TGCGCCAGCAGCTTTCACCGAGACGGACAGTTCTTC. The chain links TRBV5-1 to TRBJ2-1; unclear D gene. The CDR3 loop spans 12 amino acids. Trimming removed 2 bases from V and 13 bases from J, with 13 bases in between. Per the germline V gene, CDR1 is SGHRS and CDR2 is YFSETQ.

This clone was seen more than once but under ten times. CDR3 protein: CASSSDRRFYF. The CDR3 DNA reads TGTGCCAGCAGCTCCGACAGGCGCTTTTACTTC. The V call is TRBV6-5, the J call TRBJ2-7, with TRBD1 as a possible D gene (6 bases). CDR1 is MNHEY, CDR2 SVGAGI, per germline. The V and J ends lost 6 bases and 13 bases respectively, with 16 bases between them. The CDR3 is 11 residues long.

This clone has only a few counts. The chain couples TRBV19 to TRBJ2-6; D is ambiguous. Germline V CDR1 and CDR2: LNHDA, SQIVND (reference sequence). The CDR3 extends over 13 amino acids. Trimming shortened V by 7 bases and J by 4 bases, and 8 bases separated the two germline ends. This CDR3 reads CASKAQGANVLTF. In DNA, the CDR3 is TGTGCCAGTAAGGCCCAAGGGGCCAACGTCCTGACTTTC.

The genes are TRBV18 and TRBJ2-1; 11 nucleotides align to TRBD2. Per germline, CDR1 KGHSH and CDR2 LQKENI. CDR3 length: 16 residues. The V segment lost 0 bases and the J segment 8 bases; nucleotides outside the gene matches: 6. In nucleotides, the CDR3 is TGTGCCAGCTCACCACCGTCTAGCGGGAGGAGCCATGAGCAGTTCTTC. It translates to CASSPPSSGRSHEQFF.

The rearrangement joins TRBV5-8 to TRBJ1-4, with D tentatively TRBD1 (5 bases). Germline-derived CDR1 and CDR2 are SGHTS and YDEGEE. The CDR3 has 14 residues. The ends were cut back, 0 bases at V and 5 bases at J, with 8 bases in the middle. CDR3: CASSLVSGNEKLFF. In nucleotides, the CDR3 is TGTGCCAGCAGCTTGGTGTCAGGGAATGAAAAACTGTTTTTT. Supplemented by reference TRBV5-8 and TRBJ1-4, the full variable domain reads EAGVTQSPTHLIKTRGQQATLRCSPISGHTSVYWYQQALGLGLQFLLWYDEGEERNRGNFPPRFSGRQFPNYSSELNVNALELEDSALYLCASSLVSGNEKLFFGSGTQLSVL.

The chain uses TRBV5-1 and TRBJ1-4; D call uncertain. Per the germline V gene, CDR1 is SGHRS and CDR2 is YFSETQ. The length of the CDR3 is 16 residues. V gave up 4 bases and J gave up 0 bases, with 13 bases separating them. CDR3 region: CASSVWAVATNEKLFF. Here the CDR3 DNA reads TGCGCCAGCAGCGTCTGGGCCGTTGCAACTAATGAAAAACTGTTTTTT. The full variable domain, in which reference TRBV5-1 and TRBJ1-4 provide the parts outside the CDR3, is KAGVTQTPRYLIKTRGQQVTLSCSPISGHRSVSWYQQTPGQGLQFLFEYFSETQRNKGNFPGRFSGRQFSNSRSEMNVSTLELGDSALYLCASSVWAVATNEKLFFGSGTQLSVL.

This chain connects TRBV28 to TRBJ1-1, with D unclear. Trimming pared 8 bases from V and 6 bases from J, leaving 19 bases between. Germline values: CDR1 MDHEN, CDR2 SYDVKM. The CDR3 loop spans 14 amino acids. The CDR3 protein is CASRSQVAGAEAFF. CDR3 sequence (DNA): TGTGCCAGCCGCTCCCAGGTCGCTGGGGCTGAAGCTTTCTTT. Full variable domain (outside the CDR3, taken from reference TRBV28 and TRBJ1-1): DVKVTQSSRYLVKRTGEKVFLECVQDMDHENMFWYRQDPGLGLRLIYFSYDVKMKEKGDIPEGYSVSREKKERFSLILESASTNQTSMYLCASRSQVAGAEAFFGQGTRLTVV.

The V gene is TRBV2, the J gene TRBJ2-5, with 7 nucleotides matching TRBD2. Germline V gene lookup returns CDR1 SNHLY and CDR2 FYNNEI. CDR3 length equals 14 residues. V was clipped by 4 bases and J by 4 bases; unmatched bases: 6. The CDR3 region is CASSVGGGGETQYF. The CDR3 DNA is TGTGCCAGCAGTGTTGGGGGGGGAGGAGAGACCCAGTACTTC.

The sample holds one count of this clone. The J gene is TRBJ1-4, the V gene TRBV5-1, with D possibly TRBD1 on 6 matching bases. Germline CDR1 SGHRS, CDR2 YFSETQ. V gave up 5 bases and J gave up 3 bases, with 11 bases separating them. The CDR3 contains 14 residues. The CDR3 sequence: CASRSDSSNEKLFF. The CDR3 DNA follows: TGCGCCAGCAGATCGGACAGCTCTAATGAAAAACTGTTTTTT.

This chain joins TRBV5-1 and TRBJ2-7; TRBD2 aligns across 8 bases. The CDR3 spans 14 residues. CDR1 and CDR2 (germline): SGHRS, YFSETQ. Losses at the gene ends were 0 bases for V and 3 bases for J; bases not matched to a gene: 2. This CDR3 is CASSLGSGIYEQYF. CDR3 coding DNA: TGCGCCAGCAGCTTGGGTAGCGGGATCTACGAGCAGTACTTC.

This sequence joins TRBV12-1 and TRBJ1-1; the DNA was not used to check the table's D call, TRBD1. TRBV12-1 is a pseudogene locus. The CDR3 extends over 21 amino acids. The CDR3 here is CASSFSPTPGTGGLPNTEAFF. CDR3 DNA: TGTGCCAGCAGCTTTTCTCCGACCCCCGGGACAGGGGGTTTACCGAACACTGAAGCTTTCTTT.